These T cell receptor beta chains were read from a single sample in a study of shared clonotypes between healthy human individuals. Clones were sequenced by immunoSEQ multiplex PCR, and TCRdb holds only the in-frame ones, with some missing. The data hold almost 750,000 clones, with 55% to 80% observed a single time. Sequencing was carried out using memory CD4+ T cells sorted from blood. The receptors were gathered from a woman in her 30s in good health. The CDR3 runs from the conserved cysteine through the conserved F or W. Fields, in order: CDR3 protein, CDR3 DNA, D gene, clone size, V gene, J gene. The D gene is left open where the match is weak. Clone size is shown for a subset of rows, as once, few, many or a class of expanded clone.

CASRGPQETQYF	TGTGCCAGTAGGGGTCCCCAAGAGACCCAGTACTTC	-	-	TRBV19	TRBJ2-5
CASTKGLAGGYEQYF	TGTGCCAGCACCAAAGGACTAGCGGGAGGTTACGAGCAGTACTTC	TRBD2	-	TRBV6-1	TRBJ2-7
CASSQGLAGTDTQYF	TGTGCCAGCAGCCAAGGGCTAGCCGGCACAGATACGCAGTATTTT	-	-	TRBV11-3	TRBJ2-3
CASSPLGGGVTDTQYF	TGTGCCAGCAGCCCTCTGGGAGGTGGGGTCACAGATACGCAGTATTTT	-	-	TRBV9	TRBJ2-3
CASSPPAEKLFF	TGTGCCAGCAGCCCCCCCGCGGAAAAACTGTTTTTT	-	-	TRBV7-9	TRBJ1-4
CATEQPTNEKLFF	TGTGCCACCGAACAGCCAACTAATGAAAAACTGTTTTTT	-	-	TRBV7-3	TRBJ1-4
CASSTAVRGNTIYF	TGTGCCAGCTCAACGGCAGTACGGGGAAACACCATATATTTT	-	-	TRBV6-6	TRBJ1-3
CASSLVGQLNNEQFF	TGCGCCAGCAGCTTGGTAGGACAGCTCAACAATGAGCAGTTCTTC	-	-	TRBV5-1	TRBJ2-1
CASAGQNTEAFF	TGTGCCAGCGCGGGTCAGAACACTGAAGCTTTCTTT	-	few	TRBV27	TRBJ1-1
CASSLWGEGQLNTEAFF	TGTGCCAGCAGTTTATGGGGTGAAGGACAGTTGAACACTGAAGCTTTCTTT	-	-	TRBV28	TRBJ1-1
CASSPMREAKNIQYF	TGTGCCAGCAGCCCTATGAGGGAAGCCAAAAACATTCAGTACTTC	-	-	TRBV5-6	TRBJ2-4
CARSLQEAGSDEQYF	TGTGCCAGATCACTTCAAGAGGCAGGGTCGGACGAGCAGTACTTC	-	-	TRBV12-1	TRBJ2-7
CASSPMSPGVDEQYF	TGTGCCAGCTCACCAATGTCTCCAGGGGTTGACGAGCAGTACTTC	-	-	TRBV18	TRBJ2-7
CASSLGGARNEKLFF	TGTGCCAGCAGCTTAGGAGGGGCACGCAATGAAAAACTGTTTTTT	-	-	TRBV7-9	TRBJ1-4
CASSQEGRTGAETQYF	TGCGCCAGCAGCCAAGAAGGACGAACAGGGGCAGAGACCCAGTACTTC	TRBD1	-	TRBV4-1	TRBJ2-5
CASFGRAYEQYF	TGTGCCAGCTTCGGGAGGGCCTACGAGCAGTACTTC	TRBD2	-	TRBV27	TRBJ2-7
CSALGQGGNEQFF	TGCAGCGCTCTGGGACAGGGTGGCAATGAGCAGTTCTTC	TRBD1	-	TRBV29-1	TRBJ2-1
CASSAGPPRSYGYTF	TGTGCCAGCTCTGCGGGACCGCCCCGATCCTATGGCTACACCTTC	-	many	TRBV18	TRBJ1-2